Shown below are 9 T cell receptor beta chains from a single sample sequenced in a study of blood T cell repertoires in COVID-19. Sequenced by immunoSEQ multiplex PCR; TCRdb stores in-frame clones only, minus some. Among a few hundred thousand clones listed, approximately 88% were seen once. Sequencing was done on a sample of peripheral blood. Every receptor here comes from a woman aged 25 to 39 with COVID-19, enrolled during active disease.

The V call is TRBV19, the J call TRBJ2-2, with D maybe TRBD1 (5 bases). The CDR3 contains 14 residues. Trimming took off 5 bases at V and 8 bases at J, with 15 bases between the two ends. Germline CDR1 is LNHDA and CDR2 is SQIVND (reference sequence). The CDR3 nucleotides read TGTGCCAGTAGTCCCGGACATTCCCTAGGGGAGCTGTTTTTT. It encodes CASSPGHSLGELFF.

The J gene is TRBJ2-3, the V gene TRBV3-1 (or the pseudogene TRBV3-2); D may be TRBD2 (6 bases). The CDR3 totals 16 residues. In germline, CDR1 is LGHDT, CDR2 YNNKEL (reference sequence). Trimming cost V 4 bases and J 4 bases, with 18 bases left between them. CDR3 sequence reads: CASSRSLTRSADTQYF. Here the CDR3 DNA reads TGTGCCAGCAGCCGATCATTGACTAGAAGTGCAGATACGCAGTATTTT.

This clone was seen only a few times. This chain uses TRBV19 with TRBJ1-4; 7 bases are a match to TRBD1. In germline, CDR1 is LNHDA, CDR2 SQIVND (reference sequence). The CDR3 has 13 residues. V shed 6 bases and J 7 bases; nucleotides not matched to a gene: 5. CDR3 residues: CASSGTEGEKLFF. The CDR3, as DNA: TGTGCCAGTAGCGGGACAGAGGGTGAAAAACTGTTTTTT.

This chain's CDR3 is CASSVTAGGTQYF. DNA of the CDR3: TGTGCCAGCAGCGTAACTGCCGGGGGGACGCAGTATTTT. The chain combines TRBV2 with TRBJ2-3, with 7 bases identical to TRBD2. The CDR3 is 13 residues long. The J segment lost 9 bases and the V segment lost 6 bases, leaving 9 bases of the junction unmatched. From germline, CDR1 is SNHLY and CDR2 FYNNEI.

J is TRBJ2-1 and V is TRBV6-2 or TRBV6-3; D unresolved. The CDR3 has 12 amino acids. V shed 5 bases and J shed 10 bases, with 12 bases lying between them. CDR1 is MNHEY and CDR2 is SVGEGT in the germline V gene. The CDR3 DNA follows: TGTGCCAGCAGTCCGAGGTATGGAGAGCAGTTCTTC. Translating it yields CASSPRYGEQFF.

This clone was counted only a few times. This CDR3 is CASSAGLASTGELFF. The CDR3 coding sequence is TGTGCCAGCAGCGCGGGACTAGCGAGCACCGGGGAGCTGTTTTTT. The chain carries TRBV11-2 and TRBJ2-2; the match to TRBD2 covers 10 bases. The CDR3 totals 15 residues. Germline V gene sequence: CDR1 SGHAT, CDR2 FQNNGV. The trim removed 5 bases at V and 4 bases at J, leaving 4 bases unmatched.

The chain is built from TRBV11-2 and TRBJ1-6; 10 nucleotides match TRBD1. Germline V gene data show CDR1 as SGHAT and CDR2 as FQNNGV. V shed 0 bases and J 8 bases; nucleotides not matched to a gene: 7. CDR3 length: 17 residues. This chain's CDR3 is CASSLDRQGAGDSPLHF. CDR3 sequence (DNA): TGTGCCAGCAGCTTAGACCGACAGGGGGCTGGTGATTCACCCCTCCACTTT.

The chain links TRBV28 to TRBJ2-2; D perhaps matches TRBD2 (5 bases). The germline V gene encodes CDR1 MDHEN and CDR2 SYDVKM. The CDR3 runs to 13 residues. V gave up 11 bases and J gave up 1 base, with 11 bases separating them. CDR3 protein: CASGAGNTGELFF. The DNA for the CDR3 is TGTGCCTCGGGCGCGGGGAACACCGGGGAGCTGTTTTTT.

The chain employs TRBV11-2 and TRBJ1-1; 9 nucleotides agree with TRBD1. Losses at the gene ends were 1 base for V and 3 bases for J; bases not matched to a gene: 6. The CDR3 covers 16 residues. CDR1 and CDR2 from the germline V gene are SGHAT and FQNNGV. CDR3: CASSLVWGTGYTEAFF. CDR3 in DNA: TGTGCCAGCAGCTTAGTTTGGGGGACAGGGTACACTGAAGCTTTCTTT.